The next 20 T cell receptor beta chains were all read from a single sample in a study of cytomegalovirus exposure and HLA in healthy donors. The PCR made use of 60 Vbeta and 13 Jbeta primers. Sequenced by immunoSEQ multiplex PCR; TCRdb stores in-frame clones only, minus some. Its clone listing holds about 34,000 clones. Sequences were obtained from PBMCs. These receptors were obtained from a woman aged 40 to 55 in good health and CMV-seropositive.

The chain couples TRBV7-8 to TRBJ1-5, with 7 bases matching TRBD1. The ends lost 7 bases at V and 1 base at J; junction bases unmatched: 13. Germline values: CDR1 SGHVS, CDR2 FQNEAQ. The CDR3 contains 17 residues. This CDR3 reads CASTQRGRGLSNQPQHF. For the CDR3, the DNA is TGTGCCAGCACCCAACGTGGCAGGGGGTTGAGCAATCAGCCCCAGCATTTT.

The DNA for the CDR3 is TGTGCCAGCAGTTACCCCGCGGCGGATGCTGACTATGGCTACACCTTC. Amino acid sequence: CASSYPAADADYGYTF. The chain combines TRBV6-6 with TRBJ1-2, with D unclear. Trimming removed 2 bases at V and 3 bases at J, with 16 bases between. The CDR3 is 16 residues long. CDR1 and CDR2 from the germline V gene are MNHNY and SVGAGI (reference sequence).

The chain is built from TRBV18 and TRBJ1-2, with a tentative D call TRBD1 (5 bases). From germline, CDR1 is KGHSH and CDR2 LQKENI. The CDR3 runs 14 residues. The V end was cut by 2 bases, the J end by 2 bases, with 9 bases between. CDR3 region: CASSPNRKNYGYTF. CDR3 bases: TGTGCCAGCTCACCAAACAGGAAAAACTATGGCTACACCTTC.

This chain uses TRBV19 with TRBJ2-3; no clear D. The V end was cut by 6 bases, the J end by 6 bases, with 16 bases between. CDR3 length: 14 amino acids. Germline values: CDR1 LNHDA, CDR2 SQIVND (reference sequence). CDR3 coding DNA: TGTGCCAGTAGACGTAGTGTTTCTGTGGATACGCAGTATTTT. This encodes CASRRSVSVDTQYF.

CDR3 in amino acids: CACMTTNNSPLHF. Written as DNA, the CDR3 is TGTGCCTGTATGACAACAAATAATTCACCCCTCCACTTT. V and J are TRBV30 and TRBJ1-6; no definite D call. Germline V gene data show CDR1 as GTSNPN and CDR2 as SVGIG (reference sequence). The CDR3 extends over 13 amino acids. V was trimmed by 6 bases and J by 5 bases, leaving 11 bases between them.

This chain links TRBV19 with TRBJ2-5; perhaps TRBD1 as D (5 bases). The assigned J gene may be wrong: the sequence end matches TRBJ2-7 better. This CDR3 is 15 amino acids long. Germline V gives CDR1 LNHDA, CDR2 SQIVND (reference sequence). CDR3 in amino acids: CASSAPGLRLNEQYF. For the CDR3, the DNA is TGTGCCAGTAGTGCCCCAGGGCTTAGGCTGAACGAGCAGTACTTC.

V gene TRBV7-2 combines with J gene TRBJ2-4, with 11 bases matching TRBD2. CDR1 and CDR2 (germline): SGHTA, FQGNSA. V trimming: 1 base; J trimming: 2 bases; junction bases outside the gene matches: 4. This CDR3 has 17 amino acids. The CDR3 loop reads CASSLEASGRSKNIQYF. The CDR3 DNA reads as TGTGCCAGCAGCTTAGAGGCTAGCGGGAGGTCCAAAAACATTCAGTACTTC.

This sequence joins TRBV30 and TRBJ1-2; the D is unclear. CDR3 length: 14 amino acids. CDR1 is GTSNPN and CDR2 is SVGIG in the germline V gene (reference sequence). The V and J ends lost 0 bases and 4 bases respectively, with 12 bases between them. CDR3 loop: CAWSVEGWSYGYTF. The CDR3 DNA reads TGTGCCTGGAGTGTTGAGGGTTGGAGCTATGGCTACACCTTC.

V gene TRBV19 combines with J gene TRBJ2-2; TRBD2 might be the D (6 bases). This CDR3 has 15 amino acids. Looked up from germline, CDR1 is LNHDA and CDR2 is SQIVND (reference sequence). The ends were cut back, 1 base at V and 7 bases at J, with 13 bases in the middle. CDR3 in DNA: TGTGCCAGTAGTATAGCTTCAGCGGGTGGCGGGGAGCTGTTTTTT. Translated, it gives CASSIASAGGGELFF. Full variable domain (remainder filled in from reference TRBV19 and TRBJ2-2): DGGITQSPKYLFRKEGQNVTLSCEQNLNHDAMYWYRQDPGQGLRLIYYSQIVNDFQKGDIAEGYSVSREKKESFPLTVTSAQKNPTAFYLCASSIASAGGGELFFGEGSRLTVL.

This clone is called medium-sized based on its frequency. The chain links TRBV2 to TRBJ1-1; the D gene is possibly TRBD1 (5 bases). Trimming took 0 bases from V and 12 from J, leaving 14 bases between them. Per the germline V gene, CDR1 is SNHLY and CDR2 is FYNNEI. The CDR3 runs to 13 residues. CDR3 amino acids: CASSEAGGIRTFF. DNA of the CDR3: TGTGCCAGCAGTGAAGCTGGGGGGATTAGGACTTTCTTT.

The rearrangement uses TRBV2 and TRBJ1-5; possibly TRBD1 for D (6 bases). The CDR3 runs 14 residues. Germline lookup yields CDR1 SNHLY and CDR2 FYNNEI. V lost 6 bases to trimming and J lost 3 bases, with 12 bases between them. CDR3 in DNA: TGTGCCAGCAGGGACAGTGGGAACAATCAGCCCCAGCATTTT. Amino acids: CASRDSGNNQPQHF. Supplemented by reference TRBV2 and TRBJ1-5, the full variable domain reads EPEVTQTPSHQVTQMGQEVILRCVPISNHLYFYWYRQILGQKVEFLVSFYNNEISEKSEIFDDQFSVERPDGSNFTLKIRSTKLEDSAMYFCASRDSGNNQPQHFGDGTRLSIL.

CDR3 DNA: TGTGCCAGCAACCAGCCCAGGGGGCTTGGCACTGAAGCTTTCTTT. Residues: CASNQPRGLGTEAFF. V gene TRBV7-9 combines with J gene TRBJ1-1; 8 bases are a match to TRBD1. Germline assignment: CDR1 SEHNR and CDR2 FQNEAQ (reference sequence). The CDR3 sequence is 15 residues long. V was clipped by 7 bases and J by 4 bases; unmatched bases: 11.

This sequence joins TRBV2 and TRBJ1-1; D remains unclear. V shed 4 bases and J shed 8 bases, with 8 bases lying between them. The CDR3 consists of 11 residues. Germline V lookup: CDR1 SNHLY, CDR2 FYNNEI. The CDR3, as DNA: TGTGCCAGCAGTGCCACCACAGAAGCTTTCTTT. Protein product: CASSATTEAFF.

V usage is TRBV14 and J usage is TRBJ2-3; 8 nucleotides match TRBD2. CDR1 SGHDN and CDR2 FVKESK come from the germline V gene. This CDR3 region has 17 residues. J lost 6 bases, V lost 0 bases, and 11 bases had no gene match. The CDR3 loop reads CASSQDPSGGAWDTQYF. The CDR3 DNA reads TGTGCCAGCAGCCAAGATCCATCCGGGGGGGCATGGGATACGCAGTATTTT.

V is TRBV7-9 and J is TRBJ1-2, with 7 nucleotides matching TRBD1. The CDR3 totals 16 residues. Germline loops: CDR1 SEHNR, CDR2 FQNEAQ (reference sequence). The V segment lost 0 bases and the J segment 7 bases; nucleotides outside the gene matches: 11. CDR3 protein: CASSLAFDRAVGGYTF. The CDR3 DNA sequence: TGTGCCAGCAGCTTAGCGTTTGACAGGGCTGTGGGTGGCTACACCTTC. Full variable domain (missing parts from reference TRBV7-9 and TRBJ1-2): DTGVSQNPRHKITKRGQNVTFRCDPISEHNRLYWYRQTLGQGPEFLTYFQNEAQLEKSRLLSDRFSAERPKGSFSTLEIQRTEQGDSAMYLCASSLAFDRAVGGYTFGSGTRLTVV.

The chain employs TRBV2 and TRBJ2-5, with D unclear. Trimming left V 6 bases short and J 7 bases short, with 18 bases between. The CDR3 sequence is 14 residues long. Germline V lookup: CDR1 SNHLY, CDR2 FYNNEI. The CDR3, as DNA: TGTGCCAGCAGGCCCGGGTCCAAGCTAGGGACCCAGTACTTC. The encoded protein is CASRPGSKLGTQYF.

V gene TRBV5-1 combines with J gene TRBJ2-2; D is uncertain. Trimming cost V 2 bases and J 2 bases, with 13 bases left between them. Germline CDR1 SGHRS, CDR2 YFSETQ. CDR3 length: 16 residues. The CDR3 sequence is CASSFQEMANTGELFF. The CDR3 DNA sequence: TGCGCCAGCAGCTTCCAGGAAATGGCAAACACCGGGGAGCTGTTTTTT. The full variable domain, in which reference TRBV5-1 and TRBJ2-2 provide the parts outside the CDR3, is KAGVTQTPRYLIKTRGQQVTLSCSPISGHRSVSWYQQTPGQGLQFLFEYFSETQRNKGNFPGRFSGRQFSNSRSEMNVSTLELGDSALYLCASSFQEMANTGELFFGEGSRLTVL.

The chain combines TRBV9 with TRBJ1-3, with a weak D call TRBD1 (6 bases). The CDR3 sequence is 15 residues long. Per the germline V gene, CDR1 is SGDLS and CDR2 is YYNGEE. V was cut by 2 bases and J by 0 bases, with 9 bases left in between. Written as DNA, the CDR3 is TGTGCCAGCAGCGTCGAAGGGGGCTCTGGAAACACCATATATTTT. The encoded protein is CASSVEGGSGNTIYF.

V usage is TRBV9 and J usage is TRBJ1-3, with 8 bases fitting TRBD1. CDR1 and CDR2 (germline): SGDLS, YYNGEE. This CDR3 is 15 amino acids long. V dropped 3 bases and J dropped 4; count of bases not matched to a gene: 6. The CDR3 region is CASSASTGVGNTIYF. The DNA for the CDR3 is TGTGCCAGCAGCGCGTCGACAGGGGTAGGAAACACCATATATTTT.

This chain links TRBV25-1 with TRBJ2-2; D possibly corresponds to TRBD2 (6 bases). Germline V gene data show CDR1 as MGHDK and CDR2 as SYGVNS. The CDR3 consists of 15 residues. Between the trimmed V and J ends, which lost 4 bases and 4 bases, there was a span of 13 bases. CDR3 loop: CASSATTRPTGELFF. For the CDR3, the DNA is TGTGCCAGCAGTGCCACGACTAGACCCACCGGGGAGCTGTTTTTT.